The clone carrying this T cell receptor beta chain was detected many times. Its cognate antigen is unknown. CDR3-region Arm-PCR and iRepertoire HTBI primers produced the TCR beta libraries. TCRdb processed the multiplex PCR reads anew with MiXCR; each CDR3 protein has one entry. The sample consists of around 400,000 distinct CDR3 sequences, 23% of them appearing once. This specimen belongs to a study of regulatory T cells in long-lasting Graves disease. Time point noted: persistent/refractory GD, antithyroid drugs over 5 years with positive TRAb. RNA extracted from PBMCs served as the sequencing template. The study's findings and limits: The study found TRBV28, TRBJ1-2 and TRBJ2-5 favored in persistent disease.

The germline gives CDR1 LGHDT, CDR2 YNNKEL (reference sequence). Deletions cut 2 bases from V and 2 bases from J, with 4 bases between. There are 13 residues in the CDR3. The starting material was peripheral blood mononuclear cells (PBMCs), obtained when the disease was refractory, from a patient treated with antithyroid drugs. This TCR was sampled from a female donor with Graves disease. The chain couples TRBV3-1 to TRBJ1-5; D is uncertain. CDR3 nucleotides: TGTGCCAGCAGCCAAAGTGGCAATCAGCCCCAGCATTTT. It specifies CASSQSGNQPQHF.